This TCR beta chain was captured by sequencing in a study of CD8+CD57+ T cells in acquired aplastic anemia. All sequencing subjects had displayed CD8+CD57+ cell expansion on flow cytometry. Per the germline V gene, CDR1 is DFQATT and CDR2 is SNEGSKA (reference sequence). V gave up 3 bases and J gave up 1 base; unmatched junction bases: 6. The CDR3 sequence is 15 residues long. TCR beta VDJ and CDR3 profiling used genomic DNA as template. TCRdb fed the reads into MiXCR, producing one record per CDR3 protein. The sample records 55,000 to 60,000 distinct CDR3 sequences, around 57% being singletons. The sample taken for sequencing was sorted CD4+, CD8+, or CD8+CD57+ T cells (not recorded which) from PBMCs. This rearrangement joins TRBV20-1 to TRBJ2-3; 8 nucleotides match TRBD2. This clonotype was sampled from a human donor with aplastic anemia. CDR3 protein: CSASFPRGGTDTQYF. The CDR3, as DNA: TGCAGTGCTAGTTTTCCGCGGGGGGGCACAGATACGCAGTATTTT.